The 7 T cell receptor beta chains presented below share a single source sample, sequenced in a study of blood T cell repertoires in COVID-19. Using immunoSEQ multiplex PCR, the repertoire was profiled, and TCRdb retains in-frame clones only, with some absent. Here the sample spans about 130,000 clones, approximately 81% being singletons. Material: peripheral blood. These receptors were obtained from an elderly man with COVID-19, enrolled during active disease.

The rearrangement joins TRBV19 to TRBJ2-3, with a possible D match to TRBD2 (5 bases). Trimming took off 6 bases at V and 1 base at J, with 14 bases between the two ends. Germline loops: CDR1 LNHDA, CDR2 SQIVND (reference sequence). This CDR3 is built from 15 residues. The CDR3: CASRASSPRTDTQYF. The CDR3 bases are TGTGCCAGTAGGGCTAGCTCACCCCGCACAGATACGCAGTATTTT.

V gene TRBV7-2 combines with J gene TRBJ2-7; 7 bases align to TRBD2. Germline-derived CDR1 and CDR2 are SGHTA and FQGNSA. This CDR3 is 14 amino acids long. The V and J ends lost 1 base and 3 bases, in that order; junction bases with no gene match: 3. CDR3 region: CASSLGRGGYEQYF. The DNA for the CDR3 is TGTGCCAGCAGCTTAGGCCGCGGGGGCTACGAGCAGTACTTC.

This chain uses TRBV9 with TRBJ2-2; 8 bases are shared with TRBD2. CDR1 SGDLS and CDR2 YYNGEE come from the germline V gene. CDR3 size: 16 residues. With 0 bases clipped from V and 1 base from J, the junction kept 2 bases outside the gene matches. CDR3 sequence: CASSVGAGVNTGELFF. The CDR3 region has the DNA TGTGCCAGCAGCGTAGGAGCGGGGGTGAACACCGGGGAGCTGTTTTTT. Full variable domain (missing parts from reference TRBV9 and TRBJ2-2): DSGVTQTPKHLITATGQRVTLRCSPRSGDLSVYWYQQSLDQGLQFLIQYYNGEERAKGNILERFSAQQFPDLHSELNLSSLELGDSALYFCASSVGAGVNTGELFFGEGSRLTVL.

In DNA, the CDR3 is TGTGCCAGCAGCTTGGGGCAGGGTGGAAAAGAGACCCAGTACTTC. Amino acid sequence: CASSLGQGGKETQYF. The rearrangement uses TRBV7-6 and TRBJ2-5, with D maybe TRBD1 (5 bases). Trimming took off 3 bases at V and 3 bases at J, with 14 bases between the two ends. The V gene's germline CDR1 is SGHVS and CDR2 FNYEAQ. The length of the CDR3 is 15 residues.

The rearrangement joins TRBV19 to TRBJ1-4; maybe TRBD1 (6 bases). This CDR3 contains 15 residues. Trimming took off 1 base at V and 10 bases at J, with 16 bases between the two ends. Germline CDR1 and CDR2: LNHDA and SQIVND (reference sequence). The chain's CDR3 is CASSIARDRPAKLFF. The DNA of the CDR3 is TGTGCCAGTAGTATAGCTAGAGACAGGCCCGCAAAACTGTTTTTT. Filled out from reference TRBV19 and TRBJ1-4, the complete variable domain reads DGGITQSPKYLFRKEGQNVTLSCEQNLNHDAMYWYRQDPGQGLRLIYYSQIVNDFQKGDIAEGYSVSREKKESFPLTVTSAQKNPTAFYLCASSIARDRPAKLFFGSGTQLSVL.

The chain's CDR3 is CASSQDLRRGNEQFF. The CDR3 nucleotides are TGCGCCAGCAGCCAAGACCTTCGGAGAGGGAATGAGCAGTTCTTC. The J gene is TRBJ2-1, the V gene TRBV4-1; weak D call: TRBD2 (5 bases). The CDR3 runs 15 residues. V lost 0 bases and J lost 7, with 13 bases in between. Germline values: CDR1 MGHRA, CDR2 YSYEKL.

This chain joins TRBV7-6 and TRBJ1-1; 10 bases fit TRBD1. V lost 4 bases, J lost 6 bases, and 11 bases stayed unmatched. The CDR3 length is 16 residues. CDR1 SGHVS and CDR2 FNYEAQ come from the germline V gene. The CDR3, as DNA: TGTGCCAGCAGCTACCGGGACAGGGGCGGGGTGGCTGAAGCTTTCTTT. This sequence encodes CASSYRDRGGVAEAFF.